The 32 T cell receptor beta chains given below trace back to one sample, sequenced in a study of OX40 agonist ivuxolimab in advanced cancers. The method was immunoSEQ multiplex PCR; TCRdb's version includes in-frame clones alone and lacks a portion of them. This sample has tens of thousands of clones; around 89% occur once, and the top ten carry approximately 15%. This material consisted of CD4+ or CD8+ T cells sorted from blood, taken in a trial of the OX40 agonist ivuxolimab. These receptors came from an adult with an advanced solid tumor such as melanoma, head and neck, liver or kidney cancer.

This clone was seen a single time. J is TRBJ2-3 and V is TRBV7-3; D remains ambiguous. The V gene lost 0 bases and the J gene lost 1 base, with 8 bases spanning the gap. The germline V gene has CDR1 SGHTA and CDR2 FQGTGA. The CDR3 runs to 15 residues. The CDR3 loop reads CASSLTGIGTDTQYF. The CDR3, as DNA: TGTGCCAGCAGCTTAACGGGCATCGGCACAGATACGCAGTATTTT. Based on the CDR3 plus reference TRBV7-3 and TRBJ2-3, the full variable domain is GAGVSQTPSNKVTEKGKYVELRCDPISGHTALYWYRQSLGQGPEFLIYFQGTGAADDSGLPNDRFFAVRPEGSVSTLKIQRTERGDSAVYLCASSLTGIGTDTQYFGPGTRLTVL.

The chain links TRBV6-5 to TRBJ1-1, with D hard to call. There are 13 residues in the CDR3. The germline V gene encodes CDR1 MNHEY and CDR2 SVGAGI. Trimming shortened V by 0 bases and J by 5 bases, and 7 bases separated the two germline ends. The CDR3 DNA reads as TGTGCCAGCAGTTACTCGAGACTTACTGAAGCTTTCTTT. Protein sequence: CASSYSRLTEAFF.

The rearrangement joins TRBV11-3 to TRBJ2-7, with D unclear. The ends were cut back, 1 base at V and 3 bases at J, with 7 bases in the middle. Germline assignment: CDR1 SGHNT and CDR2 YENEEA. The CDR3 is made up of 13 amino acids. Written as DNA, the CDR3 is TGTGCCAGCAGCTTAGGCCCCCTCTACGAGCAGTACTTC. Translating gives CASSLGPLYEQYF.

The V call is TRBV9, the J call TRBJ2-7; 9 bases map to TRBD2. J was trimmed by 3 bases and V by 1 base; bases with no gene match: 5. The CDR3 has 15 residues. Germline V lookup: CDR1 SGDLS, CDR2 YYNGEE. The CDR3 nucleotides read TGTGCCAGCAGCGTATCAGGGACTAGCAGCTACGAGCAGTACTTC. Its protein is CASSVSGTSSYEQYF.

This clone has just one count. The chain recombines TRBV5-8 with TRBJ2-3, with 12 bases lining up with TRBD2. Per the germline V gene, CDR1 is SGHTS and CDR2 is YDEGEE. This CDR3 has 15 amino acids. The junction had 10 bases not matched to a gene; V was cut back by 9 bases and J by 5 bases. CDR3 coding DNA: TGTGCCACTGAGTCCGGGACTAGCGGGCTAGATACGCAGTATTTT. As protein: CATESGTSGLDTQYF.

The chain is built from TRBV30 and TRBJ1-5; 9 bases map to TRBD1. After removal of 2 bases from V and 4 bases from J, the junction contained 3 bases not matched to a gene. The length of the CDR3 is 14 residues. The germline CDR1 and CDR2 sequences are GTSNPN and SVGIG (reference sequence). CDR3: CAWSIGQGNQPQHF. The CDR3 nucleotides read TGTGCCTGGAGTATAGGACAGGGGAATCAGCCCCAGCATTTT.

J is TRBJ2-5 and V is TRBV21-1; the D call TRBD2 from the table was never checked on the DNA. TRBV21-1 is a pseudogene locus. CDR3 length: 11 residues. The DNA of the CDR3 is TGTGCCATCCTAGGTGGGGAGACCCAGTACTTC. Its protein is CAILGGETQYF.

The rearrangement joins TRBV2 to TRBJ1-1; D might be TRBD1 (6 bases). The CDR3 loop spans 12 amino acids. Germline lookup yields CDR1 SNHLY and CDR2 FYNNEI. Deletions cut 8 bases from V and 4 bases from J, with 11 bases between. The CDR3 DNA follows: TGTGCCAGCGTGGGGGCCGGCACTGAAGCTTTCTTT. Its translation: CASVGAGTEAFF.

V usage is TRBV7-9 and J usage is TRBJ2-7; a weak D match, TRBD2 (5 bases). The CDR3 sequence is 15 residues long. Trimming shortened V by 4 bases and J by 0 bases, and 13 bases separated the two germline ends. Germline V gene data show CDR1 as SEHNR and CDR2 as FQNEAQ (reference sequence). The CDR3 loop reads CASSSEDGTSYEQYF. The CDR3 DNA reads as TGTGCCAGCAGCTCGGAGGACGGAACCTCCTACGAGCAGTACTTC.

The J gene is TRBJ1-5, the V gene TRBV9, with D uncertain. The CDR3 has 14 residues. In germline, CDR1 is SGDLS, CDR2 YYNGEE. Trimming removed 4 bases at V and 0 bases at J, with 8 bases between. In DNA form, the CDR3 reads TGTGCCAGCAGCTGGACCGATAGCAATCAGCCCCAGCATTTT. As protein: CASSWTDSNQPQHF.

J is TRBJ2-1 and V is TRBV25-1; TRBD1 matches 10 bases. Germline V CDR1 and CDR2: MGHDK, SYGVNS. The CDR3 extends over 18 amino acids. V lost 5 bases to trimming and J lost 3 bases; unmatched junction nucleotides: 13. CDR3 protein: CASSPGTGEELRYNEQFF. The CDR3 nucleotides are TGTGCCAGCAGTCCCGGGACAGGGGAGGAACTACGCTACAATGAGCAGTTCTTC.

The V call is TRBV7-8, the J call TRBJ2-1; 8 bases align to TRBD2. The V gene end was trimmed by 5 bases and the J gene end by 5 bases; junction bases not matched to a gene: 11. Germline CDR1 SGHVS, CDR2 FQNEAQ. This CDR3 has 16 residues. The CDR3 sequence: CASSHLVAGLDNEQFF. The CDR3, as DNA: TGTGCCAGCAGCCACCTGGTAGCGGGGTTAGACAATGAGCAGTTCTTC. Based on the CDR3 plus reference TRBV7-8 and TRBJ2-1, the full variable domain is GAGVSQSPRYKVAKRGQDVALRCDPISGHVSLFWYQQALGQGPEFLTYFQNEAQLDKSGLPSDRFFAERPEGSVSTLKIQRTQQEDSAVYLCASSHLVAGLDNEQFFGPGTRLTVL.

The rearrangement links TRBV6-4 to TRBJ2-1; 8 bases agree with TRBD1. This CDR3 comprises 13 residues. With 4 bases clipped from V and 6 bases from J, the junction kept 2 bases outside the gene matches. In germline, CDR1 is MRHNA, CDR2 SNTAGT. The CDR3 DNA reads TGTGCCAGCAGTGCGACAGGGGTCAATGAGCAGTTCTTC. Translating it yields CASSATGVNEQFF.

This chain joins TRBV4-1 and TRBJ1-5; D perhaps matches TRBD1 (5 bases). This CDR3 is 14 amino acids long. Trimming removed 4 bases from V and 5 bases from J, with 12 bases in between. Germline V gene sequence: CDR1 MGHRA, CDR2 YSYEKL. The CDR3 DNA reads TGCGCCAGCAGCCCCCGAGAGGGGTATCAGCCCCAGCATTTT. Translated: CASSPREGYQPQHF.

The CDR3 reads CASSYGQDNQPQHF. DNA for the CDR3: TGTGCCAGCAGCTACGGACAGGACAATCAGCCCCAGCATTTT. The V call is TRBV5-4, the J call TRBJ1-5, with 7 nucleotides matching TRBD1. CDR1 and CDR2 (germline): SGHNT, YYREEE (reference sequence). The CDR3 totals 14 residues. Germline trimming cut 3 bases from V and 3 bases from J; bases unmatched to any gene: 3.

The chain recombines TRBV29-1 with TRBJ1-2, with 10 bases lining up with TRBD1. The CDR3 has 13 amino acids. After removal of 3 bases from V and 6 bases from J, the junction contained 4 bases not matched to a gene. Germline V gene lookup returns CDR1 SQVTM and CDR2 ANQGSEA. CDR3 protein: CSVDLTGGDGYTF. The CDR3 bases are TGCAGCGTTGACCTGACAGGGGGCGATGGCTACACCTTC.

The CDR3 DNA reads TGTGCCAGCAGCCCCCAAGCCCCAGACAGCTTTAATGAAAAACTGTTTTTT. Protein: CASSPQAPDSFNEKLFF. The V gene is TRBV7-9, the J gene TRBJ1-4; D might be TRBD1 (5 bases). V shed 5 bases and J shed 4 bases, with 20 bases lying between them. Germline V gene data show CDR1 as SEHNR and CDR2 as FQNEAQ (reference sequence). CDR3 length equals 17 residues.

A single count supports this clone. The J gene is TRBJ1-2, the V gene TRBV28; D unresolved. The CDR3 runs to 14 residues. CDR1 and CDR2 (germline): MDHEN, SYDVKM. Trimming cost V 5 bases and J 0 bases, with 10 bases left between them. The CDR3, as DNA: TGTGCCAGCAGTGTGACGGAGACTAACTATGGCTACACCTTC. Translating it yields CASSVTETNYGYTF.

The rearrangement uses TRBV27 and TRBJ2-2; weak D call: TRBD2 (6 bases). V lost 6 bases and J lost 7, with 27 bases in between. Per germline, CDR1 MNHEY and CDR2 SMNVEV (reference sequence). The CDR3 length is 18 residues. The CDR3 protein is CASSPRRTGGAAGGELFF. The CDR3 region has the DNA TGTGCCAGCAGCCCTAGGCGGACCGGCGGGGCGGCCGGCGGGGAGCTGTTTTTT.

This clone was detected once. In DNA form, the CDR3 reads TGTGCCAGCAGCGCGCCGGGACTAGCGGGAGTTTTCTACGAGCAGTACTTC. Protein product: CASSAPGLAGVFYEQYF. The V gene is TRBV5-4, the J gene TRBJ2-7; 14 positions match TRBD2. The CDR3 is 17 residues long. J was trimmed by 3 bases and V by 4 bases; bases with no gene match: 9. Per germline, CDR1 SGHNT and CDR2 YYREEE (reference sequence).

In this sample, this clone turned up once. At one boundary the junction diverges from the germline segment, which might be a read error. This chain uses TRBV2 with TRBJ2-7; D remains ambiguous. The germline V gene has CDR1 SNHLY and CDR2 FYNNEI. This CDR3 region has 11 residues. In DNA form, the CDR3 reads TGTGCCAGCAGTGAAGCGGGCGAGGTCGACTTC. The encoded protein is CASSEAGEVDF.

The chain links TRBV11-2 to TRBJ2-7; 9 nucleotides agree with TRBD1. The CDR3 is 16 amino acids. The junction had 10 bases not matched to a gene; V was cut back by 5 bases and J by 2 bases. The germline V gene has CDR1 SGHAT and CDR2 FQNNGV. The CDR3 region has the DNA TGTGCCAGCAGCAAGGGACAGGGCCCTCTTCCCTACGAGCAGTACTTC. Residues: CASSKGQGPLPYEQYF.

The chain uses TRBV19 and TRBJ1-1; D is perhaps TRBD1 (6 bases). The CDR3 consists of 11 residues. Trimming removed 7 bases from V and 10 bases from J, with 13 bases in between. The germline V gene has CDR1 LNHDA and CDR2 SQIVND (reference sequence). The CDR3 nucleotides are TGTGCCAGTATGTCGGGGGGCAGAGCTTTCTTT. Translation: CASMSGGRAFF.

The CDR3 protein is CSVATGSGEQFF. CDR3 sequence (DNA): TGCAGCGTAGCTACAGGTTCCGGTGAGCAGTTCTTC. The rearrangement joins TRBV29-1 to TRBJ2-1, with TRBD1 as a possible D gene (5 bases). Per the germline V gene, CDR1 is SQVTM and CDR2 is ANQGSEA. This CDR3 comprises 12 residues. V gave up 6 bases and J gave up 9 bases, with 15 bases separating them.

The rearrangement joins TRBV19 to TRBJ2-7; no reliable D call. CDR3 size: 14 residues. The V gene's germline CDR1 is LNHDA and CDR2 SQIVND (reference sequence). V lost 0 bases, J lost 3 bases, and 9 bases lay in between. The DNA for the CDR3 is TGTGCCAGTAGTATAGATCTTGAGTTCTACGAGCAGTACTTC. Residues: CASSIDLEFYEQYF.

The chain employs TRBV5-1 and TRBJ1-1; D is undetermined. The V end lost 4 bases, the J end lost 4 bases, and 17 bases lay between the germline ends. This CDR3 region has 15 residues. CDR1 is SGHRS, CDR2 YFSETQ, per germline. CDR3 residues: CASSTHSDGSTEAFF. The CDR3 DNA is TGCGCCAGCAGCACCCACTCGGACGGGAGCACTGAAGCTTTCTTT. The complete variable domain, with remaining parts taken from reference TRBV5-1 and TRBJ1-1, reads KAGVTQTPRYLIKTRGQQVTLSCSPISGHRSVSWYQQTPGQGLQFLFEYFSETQRNKGNFPGRFSGRQFSNSRSEMNVSTLELGDSALYLCASSTHSDGSTEAFFGQGTRLTVV.

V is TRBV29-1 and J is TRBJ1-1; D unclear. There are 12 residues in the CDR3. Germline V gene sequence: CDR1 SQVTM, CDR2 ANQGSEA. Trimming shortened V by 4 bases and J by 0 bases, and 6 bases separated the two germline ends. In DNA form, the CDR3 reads TGCAGCGTTGTCTCCCTGAACACTGAAGCTTTCTTT. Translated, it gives CSVVSLNTEAFF.

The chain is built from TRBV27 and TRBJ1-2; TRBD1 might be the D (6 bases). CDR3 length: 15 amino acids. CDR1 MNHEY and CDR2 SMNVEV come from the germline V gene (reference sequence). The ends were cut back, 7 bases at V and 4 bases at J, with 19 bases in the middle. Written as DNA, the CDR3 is TGTGCCAGCATTGGGTCTATTGGCAGGGGCTATGGCTACACCTTC. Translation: CASIGSIGRGYGYTF.

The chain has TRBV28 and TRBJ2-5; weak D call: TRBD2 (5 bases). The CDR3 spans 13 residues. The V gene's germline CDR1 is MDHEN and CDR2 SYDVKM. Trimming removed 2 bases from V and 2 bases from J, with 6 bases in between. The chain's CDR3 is CASSLRGQETQYF. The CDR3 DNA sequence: TGTGCCAGCAGTTTAAGAGGGCAAGAGACCCAGTACTTC.

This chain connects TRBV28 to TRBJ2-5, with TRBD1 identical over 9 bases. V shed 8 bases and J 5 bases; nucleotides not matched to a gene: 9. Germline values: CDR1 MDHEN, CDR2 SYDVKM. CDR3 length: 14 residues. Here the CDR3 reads CASLQGAGLETQYF. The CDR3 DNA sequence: TGTGCCAGCCTACAGGGGGCAGGATTGGAGACCCAGTACTTC.

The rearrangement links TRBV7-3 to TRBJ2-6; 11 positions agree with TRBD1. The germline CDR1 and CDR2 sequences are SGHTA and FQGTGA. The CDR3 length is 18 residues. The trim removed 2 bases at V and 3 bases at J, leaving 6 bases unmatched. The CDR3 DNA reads TGTGCCAGCAGCTTAGGGACAGGGGGATATGGTGGGGCCAACGTCCTGACTTTC. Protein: CASSLGTGGYGGANVLTF. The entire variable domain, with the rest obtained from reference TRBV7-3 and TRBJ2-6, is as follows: GAGVSQTPSNKVTEKGKYVELRCDPISGHTALYWYRQSLGQGPEFLIYFQGTGAADDSGLPNDRFFAVRPEGSVSTLKIQRTERGDSAVYLCASSLGTGGYGGANVLTFGAGSRLTVL.

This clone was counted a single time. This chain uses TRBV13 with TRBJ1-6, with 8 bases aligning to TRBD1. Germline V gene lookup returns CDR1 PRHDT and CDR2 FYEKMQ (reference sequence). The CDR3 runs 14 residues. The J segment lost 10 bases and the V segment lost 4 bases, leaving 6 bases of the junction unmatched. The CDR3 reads CASSSGQGRSPLHF. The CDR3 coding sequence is TGTGCCAGCAGCTCCGGACAGGGACGGTCACCCCTCCACTTT. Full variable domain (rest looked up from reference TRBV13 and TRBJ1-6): AAGVIQSPRHLIKEKRETATLKCYPIPRHDTVYWYQQGPGQDPQFLISFYEKMQSDKGSIPDRFSAQQFSDYHSELNMSSLELGDSALYFCASSSGQGRSPLHFGNGTRLTVT.